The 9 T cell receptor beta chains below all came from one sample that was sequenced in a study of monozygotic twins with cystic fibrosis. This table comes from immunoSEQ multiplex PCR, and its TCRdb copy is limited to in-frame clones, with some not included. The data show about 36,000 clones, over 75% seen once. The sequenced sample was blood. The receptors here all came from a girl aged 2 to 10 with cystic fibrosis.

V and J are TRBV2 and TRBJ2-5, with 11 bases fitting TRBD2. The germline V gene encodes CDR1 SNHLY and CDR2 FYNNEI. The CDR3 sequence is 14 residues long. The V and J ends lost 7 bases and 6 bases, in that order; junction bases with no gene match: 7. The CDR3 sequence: CASIMTSGVKTQYF. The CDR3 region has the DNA TGTGCCAGCATCATGACTAGCGGGGTGAAGACCCAGTACTTC. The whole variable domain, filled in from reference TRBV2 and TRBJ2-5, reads EPEVTQTPSHQVTQMGQEVILRCVPISNHLYFYWYRQILGQKVEFLVSFYNNEISEKSEIFDDQFSVERPDGSNFTLKIRSTKLEDSAMYFCASIMTSGVKTQYFGPGTRLLVL.

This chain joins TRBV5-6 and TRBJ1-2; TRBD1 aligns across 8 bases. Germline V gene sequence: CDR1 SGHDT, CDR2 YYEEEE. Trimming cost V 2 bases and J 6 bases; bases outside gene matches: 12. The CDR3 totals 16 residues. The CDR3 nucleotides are TGTGCCAGCAGCTTCGGGTCAGGGGGCTTAAGGAATGGCTACACCTTC. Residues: CASSFGSGGLRNGYTF.

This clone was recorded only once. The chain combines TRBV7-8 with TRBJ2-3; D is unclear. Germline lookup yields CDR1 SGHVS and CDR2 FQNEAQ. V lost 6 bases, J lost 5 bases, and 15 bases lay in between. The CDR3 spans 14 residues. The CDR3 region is CASSPGRLGDTQYF. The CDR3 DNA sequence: TGTGCCAGCAGTCCCGGTCGATTAGGAGATACGCAGTATTTT.

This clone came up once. The CDR3 spells CASSFDTRVYGYTF. The CDR3 nucleotides are TGCGCCAGCAGCTTCGATACCCGAGTCTATGGCTACACCTTC. The genes are TRBV5-1 and TRBJ1-2, with D uncertain. The germline CDR1 and CDR2 sequences are SGHRS and YFSETQ. V was shortened by 2 bases and J by 4 bases, with 12 bases between the two germline ends. The CDR3 is 14 amino acids.

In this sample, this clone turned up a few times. As DNA, the CDR3 is TGTGCCAGCAGGGGTAGCGGGGTGAACACCGGGGAGCTGTTTTTT. Its translation is CASRGSGVNTGELFF. The chain is built from TRBV7-8 and TRBJ2-2; 8 positions agree with TRBD2. After removal of 6 bases from V and 1 base from J, the junction contained 4 bases not matched to a gene. The V gene's germline CDR1 is SGHVS and CDR2 FQNEAQ. The CDR3 sequence is 15 residues long.

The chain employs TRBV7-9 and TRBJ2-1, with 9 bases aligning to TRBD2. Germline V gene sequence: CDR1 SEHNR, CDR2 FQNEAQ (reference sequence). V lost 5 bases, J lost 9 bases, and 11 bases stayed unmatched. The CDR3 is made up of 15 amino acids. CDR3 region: CASSPAGGHFGEQFF. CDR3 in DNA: TGTGCCAGCAGCCCCGCGGGGGGGCATTTCGGTGAGCAGTTCTTC.

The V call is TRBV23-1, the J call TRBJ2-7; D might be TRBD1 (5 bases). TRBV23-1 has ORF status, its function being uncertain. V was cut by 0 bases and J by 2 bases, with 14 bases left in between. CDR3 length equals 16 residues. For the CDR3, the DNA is TGCGCCAGCAGTCAATCGTCCGGGCAGGGTACCTACGAGCAGTACTTC. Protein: CASSQSSGQGTYEQYF.

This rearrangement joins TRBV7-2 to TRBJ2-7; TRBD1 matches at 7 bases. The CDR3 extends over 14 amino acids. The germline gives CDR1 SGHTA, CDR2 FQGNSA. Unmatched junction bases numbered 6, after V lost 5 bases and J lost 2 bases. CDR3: CASSRYDRAYEQYF. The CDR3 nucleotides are TGTGCCAGCAGCCGATACGACAGGGCCTACGAGCAGTACTTC.

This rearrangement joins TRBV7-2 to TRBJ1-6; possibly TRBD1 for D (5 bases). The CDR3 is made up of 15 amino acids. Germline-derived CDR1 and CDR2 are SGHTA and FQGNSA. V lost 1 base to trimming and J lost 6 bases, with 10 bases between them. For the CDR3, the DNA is TGTGCCAGCAGCTTAGACGCTAGGGGTAATTCACCCCTCCACTTT. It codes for CASSLDARGNSPLHF.